The following is a TCR beta chain sequence with its context. The antigen is undetermined. This record belongs to a study of shared clonotypes between healthy human individuals. At the level of the study: There were three CD4 naive, three CD4 memory, two CD8 naive and one CD8 memory plates per donor.

Measured with immunoSEQ multiplex PCR; TCRdb has only the in-frame clones, and not every one. In the table there are roughly 2 million clones, around 95% of which are singletons. Overall study findings and caveats: In having few donors, the study represented limited genetic and exposure-history diversity. An anticipated effect of sequencing depth on clonotype sharing among donors was recognized.

V lost 7 bases and J lost 1, with 11 bases in between. This CDR3 spans 14 amino acids. From germline, CDR1 is SNHLY and CDR2 FYNNEI. This chain links TRBV2 with TRBJ1-3; D unresolved. This sequence was found in a man aged 18-30 years in good health. The material sequenced was naive CD4+ T cells sorted from blood. Regarding subset: CD45RA+ positively selected. The chain's CDR3 is CASIPLISGNTIYF. CDR3 coding DNA: TGTGCCAGCATCCCGTTGATTTCTGGAAACACCATATATTTT.